Sequencing of this T cell receptor (beta chain) was carried out in a study of pediatric ulcerative colitis. Each sample received Survey-level depth of up to 500,000 reads. The protocol was immunoSEQ multiplex PCR, while the TCRdb copy is restricted to in-frame clones and leaves out a portion. This sample has about 36,000 clones, with roughly 73% found just once. The V gene's germline CDR1 is SGHRS and CDR2 YFSETQ. V lost 3 bases and J 1 base, leaving 7 bases between the germline ends. The CDR3 extends over 13 amino acids. Rectal tissue came from one to two pinch biopsies taken at colonoscopy. This clone was recorded only once.

The receptor was isolated from a boy aged 5-17 years with moderate ulcerative colitis. The chain recombines TRBV5-1 with TRBJ1-1; D might be TRBD1 (6 bases). The sequencing sample was made of gut tissue. The CDR3 coding sequence is TGCGCCAGCAGCTGGACAGAGAACACTGAAGCTTTCTTT. Translated: CASSWTENTEAFF.